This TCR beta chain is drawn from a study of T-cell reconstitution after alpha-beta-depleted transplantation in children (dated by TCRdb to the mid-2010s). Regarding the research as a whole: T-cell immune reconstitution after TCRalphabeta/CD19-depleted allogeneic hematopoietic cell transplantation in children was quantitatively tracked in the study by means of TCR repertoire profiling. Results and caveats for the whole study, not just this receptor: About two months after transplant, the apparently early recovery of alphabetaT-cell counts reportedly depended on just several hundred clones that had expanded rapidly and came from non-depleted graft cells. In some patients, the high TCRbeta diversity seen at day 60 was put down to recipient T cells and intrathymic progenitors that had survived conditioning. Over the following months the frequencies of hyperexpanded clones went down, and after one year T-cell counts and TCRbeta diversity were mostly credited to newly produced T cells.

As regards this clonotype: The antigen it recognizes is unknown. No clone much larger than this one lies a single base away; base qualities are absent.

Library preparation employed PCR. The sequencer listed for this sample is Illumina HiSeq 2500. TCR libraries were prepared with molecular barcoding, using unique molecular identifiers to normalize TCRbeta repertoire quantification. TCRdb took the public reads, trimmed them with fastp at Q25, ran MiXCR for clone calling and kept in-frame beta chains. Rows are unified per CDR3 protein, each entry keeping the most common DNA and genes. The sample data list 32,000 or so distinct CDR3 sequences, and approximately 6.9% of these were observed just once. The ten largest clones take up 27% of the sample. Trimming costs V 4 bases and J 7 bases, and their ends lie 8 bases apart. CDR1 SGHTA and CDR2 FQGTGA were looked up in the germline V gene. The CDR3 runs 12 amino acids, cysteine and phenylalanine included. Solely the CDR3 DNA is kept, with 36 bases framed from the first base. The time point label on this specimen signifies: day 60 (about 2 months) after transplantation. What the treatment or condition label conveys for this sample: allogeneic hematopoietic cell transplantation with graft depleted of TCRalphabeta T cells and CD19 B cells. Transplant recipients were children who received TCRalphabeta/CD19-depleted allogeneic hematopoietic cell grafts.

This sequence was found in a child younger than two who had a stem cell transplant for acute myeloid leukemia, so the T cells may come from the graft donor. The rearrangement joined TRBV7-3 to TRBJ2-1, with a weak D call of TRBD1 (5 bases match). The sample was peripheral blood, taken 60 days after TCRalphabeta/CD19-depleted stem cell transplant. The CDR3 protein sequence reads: CASSSTGNEQFF. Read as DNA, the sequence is TGTGCCAGCAGCTCAACAGGTAATGAGCAGTTCTTC. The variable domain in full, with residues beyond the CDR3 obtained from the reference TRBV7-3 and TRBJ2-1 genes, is GAGVSQTPSNKVTEKGKYVELRCDPISGHTALYWYRQSLGQGPEFLIYFQGTGAADDSGLPNDRFFAVRPEGSVSTLKIQRTERGDSAVYLCASSSTGNEQFFGPGTRLTVL.